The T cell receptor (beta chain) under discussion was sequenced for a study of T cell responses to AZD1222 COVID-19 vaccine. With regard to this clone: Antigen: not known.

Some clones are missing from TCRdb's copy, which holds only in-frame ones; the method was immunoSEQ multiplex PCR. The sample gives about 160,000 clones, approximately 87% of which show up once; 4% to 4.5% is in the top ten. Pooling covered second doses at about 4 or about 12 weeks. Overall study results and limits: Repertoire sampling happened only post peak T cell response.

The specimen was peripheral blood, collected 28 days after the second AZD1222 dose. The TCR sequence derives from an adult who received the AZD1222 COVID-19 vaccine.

CDR3 DNA: TGTGCCAGCAGTCCCGGAGGGGGCAGCGGGTACGAGCAGTACTTC. It encodes CASSPGGGSGYEQYF. The chain carries TRBV7-9 and TRBJ2-7, with D tentatively TRBD1 (7 bases). The CDR3 is 15 residues long. From germline, CDR1 is SEHNR and CDR2 FQNEAQ (reference sequence). V shed 6 bases and J shed 4 bases, with 19 bases lying between them.